A single sample gave rise to the 5 T cell receptor beta chains below, sequenced in a study of regulatory T cells in long-lasting Graves disease. The authors built TCR beta libraries using iRepertoire HTBI primers and Arm-PCR of CDR3 regions. TCRdb re-called the multiplex PCR reads through MiXCR, storing one row per CDR3 protein. The profile shows some 350,000 distinct CDR3 sequences, roughly 16% of them singletons. Time point given: newly diagnosed GD, antithyroid drugs for less than 3 months. PBMC-derived RNA was used for the TCR library. This sample was shared with a second study, whose subject was T cells in Graves' hyperthyroidism and ophthalmopathy.

This specimen consisted of peripheral blood mononuclear cells (PBMCs), obtained at new diagnosis, from a patient treated with antithyroid drugs. These receptors originate from a woman between 18 and 29 years old with Graves disease.

This clonotype occurred many times. This chain links TRBV2 with TRBJ2-7, with 9 bases matching TRBD2. Trimming took 3 bases from V and 6 from J; bases not matched to a gene: 15. Germline CDR1 and CDR2: SNHLY and FYNNEI. The CDR3 spans 17 residues. The CDR3 DNA reads as TGTGCCAGCAGTGACCCCTTGTGGGTAGCGGGAGCCCGCGAGCAGTACTTC. It yields the protein CASSDPLWVAGAREQYF.

The chain recombines TRBV2 with TRBJ1-1, with 9 nucleotides matching TRBD1. This CDR3 is built from 14 residues. Germline V CDR1 and CDR2: SNHLY, FYNNEI. The ends lost 5 bases at V and 6 bases at J; junction bases unmatched: 7. In DNA form, the CDR3 reads TGTGCCAGCAGTTTGTCCGGGACAGGGTCTGAAGCTTTCTTT. It codes for CASSLSGTGSEAFF.

Ten or more counts support this clonotype. The chain recombines TRBV11-2 with TRBJ2-7; D is ambiguous. The CDR3 sequence is 13 residues long. Germline CDR1 SGHAT, CDR2 FQNNGV. V lost 5 bases to trimming and J lost 2 bases, with 10 bases between them. The CDR3 DNA reads TGTGCCAGCAGCCCGACACTAACCTACGAGCAGTACTTC. It specifies CASSPTLTYEQYF. The variable domain in full, completed from reference TRBV11-2 and TRBJ2-7, reads EAGVAQSPRYKIIEKRQSVAFWCNPISGHATLYWYQQILGQGPKLLIQFQNNGVVDDSQLPKDRFSAERLKGVDSTLKIQPAKLEDSAVYLCASSPTLTYEQYFGPGTRLTVT.

This clonotype was seen more than once but under ten times. The chain recombines TRBV5-4 with TRBJ1-2, with TRBD1 matching over 8 bases. J lost 6 bases, V lost 4 bases, and 8 bases had no gene match. The CDR3 extends over 14 amino acids. Germline CDR1 and CDR2: SGHNT and YYREEE (reference sequence). The CDR3 loop reads CASSIDRGMDGYTF. DNA of the CDR3: TGTGCCAGCAGCATTGACAGGGGCATGGATGGCTACACCTTC.

This clonotype occurred many times. The chain recombines TRBV12-3 or TRBV12-4 with TRBJ2-3; D perhaps matches TRBD1 (5 bases). Trimming removed 6 bases from V and 2 bases from J, with 6 bases in between. The CDR3 extends over 12 amino acids. In DNA, the CDR3 is TGTGCCAGCAGGGGGCTCACAGATACGCAGTATTTT. Translated, it gives CASRGLTDTQYF.